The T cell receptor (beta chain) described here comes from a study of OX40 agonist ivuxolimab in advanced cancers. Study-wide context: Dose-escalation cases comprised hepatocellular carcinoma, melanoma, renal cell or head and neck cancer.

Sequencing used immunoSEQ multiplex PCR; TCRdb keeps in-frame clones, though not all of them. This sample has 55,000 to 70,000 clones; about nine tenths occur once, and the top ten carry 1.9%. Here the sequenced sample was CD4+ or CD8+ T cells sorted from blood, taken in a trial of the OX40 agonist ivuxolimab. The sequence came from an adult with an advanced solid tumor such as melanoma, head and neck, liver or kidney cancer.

The CDR3 reads CASSPGQESEAFF. CDR3 bases: TGTGCCAGCTCACCAGGACAAGAATCTGAAGCTTTCTTT. The chain links TRBV18 to TRBJ1-1; possible D gene TRBD1, 5 bases. V lost 2 bases and J lost 6, with 10 bases in between. CDR1 is KGHSH and CDR2 is LQKENI in the germline V gene. The CDR3 spans 13 residues.